The entry below gives a single TCR beta chain sequence along with its context. This clonotype was seen only a few times. Its specific antigen is unknown. No qualities accompany the bases; no much larger clone lies one base away. PBMCs were isolated by Ficoll-Paque density gradient centrifugation. The sample originates from a study of T-cell memory formation after mild COVID-19 (dated by TCRdb to the early 2020s). About the investigation overall: TCR sequence clusters from the two donors were found to be largely donor specific. In a couple of donors, T-cell clones that expanded and contracted after mild COVID-19 were followed by sequencing TCRalpha and TCRbeta repertoires longitudinally. Two young, previously healthy adult volunteers made up the cohort, one male and one female. Broad study findings and their caveats: Balanced CD4/CD8 phenotypes were observed for clones contracting from day 15 to 85, whereas a bias towards CD4+ was observed for a second wave of clones expanding from day 15 to 37. Only a couple of mild cases were covered in the study, and larger cohorts including severe cases with pre-infection samples were considered necessary. Contracting CD4+ clones turned up mainly in the CM and EM memory subsets, whereas EMRA was where CD8+ clones were enriched. The detection of some responding clones in pre-infection memory suggests that pre-existing cross-reactive memory T cells joined the SARS-CoV-2 response. Whether the second-wave clones peaking on day 37 were SARS-CoV-2 specific was not confirmed.

Sequencing took place on an Illumina NovaSeq 6000. TCRalpha and TCRbeta cDNA libraries were built by 5'RACE with constant-segment primers, adding sample barcodes and unique molecular identifiers. RNA was extracted from every sample with Trizol reagent. Library amplification was performed in two PCR steps, and a second sample barcode and Illumina TruSeq adapters were introduced in the second step. Libraries were sequenced on an Illumina NovaSeq with 2 x 150 bp paired-end reads. In the original analysis: Reads were demultiplexed and collapsed into UMI-guided consensus sequences with migec v1.2.7. Using mixcr v2.1.11, UMI consensuses were aligned to TRA and TRB V and J templates and then assembled into clonotypes. A clonotype was counted as expanded or contracted only when both edgeR and NoisET called the clonotype significant, with the noise models trained on biological replicates. For edgeR calls, the thresholds were a false discovery rate-adjusted p below 0.01 and a log2 fold-change of 1. As an exploratory analysis of dynamics, max-normalized trajectories of the 1000 most abundant clonotypes were examined by PCA with hierarchical clustering. Each responding clone was given a CD4 or CD8 phenotype based on the CD4+ and CD8+ repertoires, which had been sequenced separately. The raw public reads went through TCRdb reprocessing: fastp at Q25, MiXCR clone calling, in-frame beta chains kept. Here each entry gathers all rows of one CDR3 protein and keeps the most common genes and DNA. TCRdb, rather than the study authors, made the V and J calls. This sample gives more than 300,000 distinct CDR3 sequences in total; about 13% of them show up just once. About a fifth of the sample goes to the ten largest clones.

Taken from cysteine to phenylalanine, the CDR3 has 17 residues. Only CDR3 DNA is held: 51 bases, read in frame from base 1. Clipping removes 7 bases from V and 2 bases from J, with 14 as the unmatched junction base count. Material: PBMCs or a T cell subset sorted from them (not recorded which). The sequence came from a man aged 18 to 29 who had mild COVID-19 (a few samples of this study predate the infection). The sample titles of this study are shuffled in the database, so cell type and time point are left out; the donor was told from shared clones. The rearranged segments are TRBV12-3 or TRBV12-4 and TRBJ2-3, and TRBD2 matches 8 of the central bases. The CDR3 in this case is CASTPHGRAGATDTQYF. The nucleotide sequence is given as TGTGCCAGCACCCCCCACGGGCGAGCGGGGGCCACAGATACGCAGTATTTT.